These 32 T cell receptor beta chains originate from one sample sequenced in a study of monozygotic twins with inflammatory bowel disease. TCRdb re-called the 5' RACE reads and shows each CDR3 protein once, DNA omitted. In all, the sample yields approximately 380,000 distinct CDR3 sequences. What was sequenced was blood. These receptors were taken from a human donor with ulcerative colitis or Crohn's disease, or a healthy co-twin of an affected twin (not recorded which).

The chain employs TRBV6-6 and TRBJ2-7. This CDR3 comprises 14 residues. The germline gives CDR1 MNHNY, CDR2 SVGAGI (reference sequence). CDR3 region: CASSRRHDTYEQYF.

This chain uses TRBV5-8 with TRBJ1-2; lacking DNA, the TRBD1 call made by TCRdb goes unchecked. This CDR3 spans 15 amino acids. CDR1 and CDR2 (germline): SGHTS, YDEGEE. The CDR3 here is CASSLYGTGGYGYTF.

The chain has TRBV5-3 and TRBJ2-3; TCRdb designates TRBD2, a call that cannot be tested without DNA. TRBV5-3 is an ORF, with its function uncertain. There are 15 residues in the CDR3. CDR3 protein: CARSGGLGMADTQYF.

This chain uses TRBV2 with TRBJ2-7. The CDR3 runs 11 residues. Germline CDR1 is SNHLY and CDR2 is FYNNEI. CDR3 in amino acids: CASMGTYEQYF.

The chain employs TRBV20-1 and TRBJ2-7; TCRdb returns TRBD2, unconfirmable since there is no DNA. CDR1 and CDR2 (germline): DFQATT, SNEGSKA (reference sequence). CDR3 length equals 17 residues. The CDR3 protein is CSARSPGLAGVRGEQYF.

The chain combines TRBV12-3 or TRBV12-4 with TRBJ2-5; no DNA is available, so the TRBD2 call from TCRdb remains unchecked. The CDR3 sequence is 16 residues long. The CDR3 protein is CASSFSLAGGEETQYF.

The genes are TRBV20-1 and TRBJ2-1. The CDR3 extends over 12 amino acids. Germline V gene data show CDR1 as DFQATT and CDR2 as SNEGSKA (reference sequence). CDR3 region: CSADSSYNEQFF.

This rearrangement joins TRBV9 to TRBJ1-4; TCRdb designates TRBD1, a call that cannot be tested without DNA. The CDR3 has 18 amino acids. Germline V gene sequence: CDR1 SGDLS, CDR2 YYNGEE. The CDR3 region is CASSVAVGKGTGDEKLFF.

The chain uses TRBV6-5 and TRBJ1-3. Looked up from germline, CDR1 is MNHEY and CDR2 is SVGAGI. CDR3 length: 13 residues. The CDR3: CASSMEAGNTIYF.

J is TRBJ2-5 and V is TRBV12-3 or TRBV12-4; TCRdb picks TRBD2, but there is no DNA to check that call. The CDR3 is made up of 17 amino acids. CDR3 amino acids: CASCPPPRRGAWETQYF.

The chain employs TRBV7-2 and TRBJ2-3. The germline CDR1 and CDR2 sequences are SGHTA and FQGNSA. There are 14 residues in the CDR3. This chain's CDR3 is CASSSTTRTDTQYF.

The CDR3: CASSFLGQRGANTGELFF. V gene TRBV5-1 combines with J gene TRBJ2-2; the TCRdb D gene call, TRBD2, has no DNA to confirm it. Germline V lookup: CDR1 SGHRS, CDR2 YFSETQ. The CDR3 spans 18 residues.

The chain recombines TRBV4-1 with TRBJ1-5; without DNA, the TCRdb call of TRBD1 cannot be checked. The germline V gene has CDR1 MGHRA and CDR2 YSYEKL. This CDR3 region has 13 residues. CDR3 sequence reads: CASSQAPGEPQHF.

This chain joins TRBV18 and TRBJ1-5; there is no DNA to check the TCRdb D call of TRBD1. Looked up from germline, CDR1 is KGHSH and CDR2 is LQKENI. The CDR3 loop spans 20 amino acids. CDR3 in amino acids: CASSPGKTGGAERKYQPQHF.

The rearrangement links TRBV19 to TRBJ2-7; absent DNA, TCRdb's TRBD1 call cannot be checked. Germline lookup yields CDR1 LNHDA and CDR2 SQIVND (reference sequence). This CDR3 has 12 amino acids. CDR3 protein: CASSIGGYEQYF. Full variable domain (missing parts from reference TRBV19 and TRBJ2-7): DGGITQSPKYLFRKEGQNVTLSCEQNLNHDAMYWYRQDPGQGLRLIYYSQIVNDFQKGDIAEGYSVSREKKESFPLTVTSAQKNPTAFYLCASSIGGYEQYFGPGTRLTVT.

The chain employs TRBV7-6 and TRBJ2-1; TCRdb lists TRBD2, though no DNA is available to test this call. CDR1 is SGHVS and CDR2 is FNYEAQ in the germline V gene. The CDR3 extends over 15 amino acids. This CDR3 reads CASSLAGALYNEQFF.

This chain uses TRBV4-1 with TRBJ2-7. Germline V gene lookup returns CDR1 MGHRA and CDR2 YSYEKL. The CDR3 has 14 amino acids. The CDR3 here is CASSQASFEYEQYF.

The chain links TRBV5-1 to TRBJ1-1; TCRdb's D gene call, TRBD1, goes unchecked for lack of DNA. The CDR3 has 13 residues. Germline-derived CDR1 and CDR2 are SGHRS and YFSETQ. CDR3 residues: CASSITGGPEAFF.

This chain connects TRBV9 to TRBJ2-1; TCRdb calls TRBD1, which cannot be checked without DNA. This CDR3 is 18 amino acids long. Looked up from germline, CDR1 is SGDLS and CDR2 is YYNGEE. This CDR3 reads CASSGGYTAGGRYNEQFF.

This sequence joins TRBV20-1 and TRBJ2-3. CDR3 length equals 13 residues. Germline CDR1 reads DFQATT; CDR2 reads SNEGSKA (reference sequence). This chain's CDR3 is CSAGVTSTDTQYF.

This chain links TRBV28 with TRBJ2-7. Germline-derived CDR1 and CDR2 are MDHEN and SYDVKM. The CDR3 loop spans 11 amino acids. The CDR3 spells CATLRTREQYF.

The genes are TRBV29-1 and TRBJ1-2; TCRdb proposes TRBD1, but this gene call is untestable without DNA. Germline V gene data show CDR1 as SQVTM and CDR2 as ANQGSEA. The CDR3 is made up of 12 amino acids. The chain's CDR3 is CSVDLMGDGYTF.

The chain recombines TRBV5-1 with TRBJ2-7; TCRdb returns TRBD1, unconfirmable since there is no DNA. This CDR3 contains 15 residues. The germline gives CDR1 SGHRS, CDR2 YFSETQ. The CDR3 loop reads CASRRTPGQGYEQYF.

The chain combines TRBV7-3 with TRBJ1-1; TCRdb proposes TRBD1, but this gene call is untestable without DNA. Germline lookup yields CDR1 SGHTA and CDR2 FQGTGA. This CDR3 spans 13 amino acids. The CDR3 sequence is CASSQGEKTEAFF. The entire variable domain, with the rest obtained from reference TRBV7-3 and TRBJ1-1, is as follows: GAGVSQTPSNKVTEKGKYVELRCDPISGHTALYWYRQSLGQGPEFLIYFQGTGAADDSGLPNDRFFAVRPEGSVSTLKIQRTERGDSAVYLCASSQGEKTEAFFGQGTRLTVV.

The chain is built from TRBV20-1 and TRBJ2-1; TCRdb lists TRBD1, though no DNA is available to test this call. Germline loops: CDR1 DFQATT, CDR2 SNEGSKA (reference sequence). This CDR3 has 12 amino acids. CDR3 region: CSARGDTRGQFF.

V is TRBV6-1 and J is TRBJ2-6; no DNA is available, so the TRBD1 call from TCRdb remains unchecked. CDR3 length: 15 amino acids. Germline loops: CDR1 MNHNS, CDR2 SASEGT. The chain's CDR3 is CASRTGFSGANVLTF.

The chain couples TRBV12-3 or TRBV12-4 to TRBJ2-7. This CDR3 is 13 amino acids long. The chain's CDR3 is CASSISVHVEQYF.

J is TRBJ1-5 and V is TRBV5-1. Germline V gene lookup returns CDR1 SGHRS and CDR2 YFSETQ. The length of the CDR3 is 14 residues. CDR3 residues: CASSYEGPNQPQHF.

The chain employs TRBV5-1 and TRBJ1-6. There are 14 residues in the CDR3. Looked up from germline, CDR1 is SGHRS and CDR2 is YFSETQ. CDR3 in amino acids: CASSGGDDNSPLHF. The entire variable domain, with the rest obtained from reference TRBV5-1 and TRBJ1-6, is as follows: KAGVTQTPRYLIKTRGQQVTLSCSPISGHRSVSWYQQTPGQGLQFLFEYFSETQRNKGNFPGRFSGRQFSNSRSEMNVSTLELGDSALYLCASSGGDDNSPLHFGNGTRLTVT.

The gene calls are TRBV4-3 and TRBJ1-3. The CDR3 sequence is 17 residues long. Per the germline V gene, CDR1 is LGHNA and CDR2 is YSLEER. CDR3 sequence reads: CASSQESSQPSGNTIYF.

The chain combines TRBV20-1 with TRBJ2-3; TCRdb selects TRBD1, and the lack of DNA leaves this call unchecked. The CDR3 loop spans 14 amino acids. Per germline, CDR1 DFQATT and CDR2 SNEGSKA (reference sequence). CDR3 amino acids: CSARGGLGTDTQYF.

The V call is TRBV7-9, the J call TRBJ2-6. Germline CDR1 and CDR2: SEHNR and FQNEAQ (reference sequence). CDR3 length: 12 amino acids. CDR3 loop: CASKPGANVLTF.